This T cell receptor beta chain derives from a study of shared clonotypes between healthy human individuals. Broader study findings: Naive CD4 clonotypes were shared across a handful of donors at 4.5% to 6.5%. Rarefaction analysis demonstrated incomplete sorted-subset sequencing notwithstanding large depth. Generation probabilities were higher for clonotypes shared across all four sorted-subset donors than for unshared ones.

Germline values: CDR1 MNHNS, CDR2 SASEGT. V was cut by 2 bases and J by 4 bases, with 5 bases left in between. The CDR3 sequence is 12 residues long. Regarding this clone: The antigen is undetermined.

Replicate PCRs from sorted subsets contained around 200 ng DNA, which is tens of thousands of T cell genomes. Generated by immunoSEQ multiplex PCR, the TCRdb table keeps only in-frame clones and is missing some. The table shows some 1 million clones, with about 75% occurring only once. The sequence was collected from a man younger than 30 in good health. The rearrangement uses TRBV6-1 and TRBJ1-2; no clear D gene. Source material: memory CD4+ T cells sorted from blood. The subset: CD45RA-negative fraction. This chain's CDR3 is CASSEFSYGYTF. CDR3 sequence (DNA): TGTGCCAGCAGTGAATTCAGCTATGGCTACACCTTC.